The text below deals with one T cell receptor (beta chain). The data belong to a study of blood T cell repertoires in COVID-19. At the level of the study: Collection of acute and convalescent COVID-19 samples took place in the United States, Italy and Spain. T cells, B-cell-depleted T cells, or PBMCs provided the cDNA or gDNA that served as material.

Original processing methods: Reference gene primer amplification in the assay estimated nucleated cell counts. Repertoires were generated with immunoSEQ multiplex PCR, while TCRdb's copy carries only in-frame clones and drops some. V and J calls plus clone size are reproduced from that table; the DNA served to infer D and trimming. The sample consists of hundreds of thousands of clones, approximately 90% of them appearing once. Individuals drawn from about two dozen US areas were roughly 18 to 100 years old. With V trimmed by 4 bases and J by 8 bases, 7 bases remained unmatched. The CDR3 extends over 15 amino acids. From germline, CDR1 is SNHLY and CDR2 FYNNEI.

The V gene is TRBV2, the J gene TRBJ2-4, with 11 bases that match TRBD2. This TCR was recovered from a man in his fifties or sixties who had been exposed to COVID-19. The sequencing input was PBMCs or T cells enriched from blood (not recorded which). The CDR3 DNA follows: TGTGCCAGCAGTGGGTATGGGACTAGCGGAGACATTCAGTACTTC. It specifies CASSGYGTSGDIQYF.